This TCR beta chain was recorded in a study of T cell changes during pregnancy in multiple sclerosis. Germline V gene sequence: CDR1 SGHRS, CDR2 YFSETQ. V dropped 4 bases and J dropped 2; count of bases not matched to a gene: 8. This CDR3 comprises 17 residues. TCRdb's copy holds only in-frame clones and misses some; the assay was immunoSEQ multiplex PCR. The data contain 45,000 to 60,000 clones, about 90% of them singletons. Source: CD4+ T cells from peripheral blood mononuclear cells, taken after pregnancy. V usage is TRBV5-1 and J usage is TRBJ2-7; 14 bases fit TRBD2. The TCR sequence derives from a female donor in good health, enrolled as a control in a pregnancy study. Here the CDR3 reads CASSEGTSGRGPYEQYF. The CDR3 bases are TGCGCCAGCAGCGAAGGGACTAGCGGGAGAGGGCCCTACGAGCAGTACTTC.